The 7 T cell receptor beta chains below come from one sample, sequenced in a study of cytomegalovirus exposure and HLA in healthy donors. Profiled with immunoSEQ multiplex PCR; TCRdb holds only in-frame clones, not every one. The table has fewer than 400,000 clones, around 90% seen once. Sequencing was done on a sample of PBMCs. The receptors shown here come from a man aged 25-45 years in good health and CMV-seronegative.

The gene calls are TRBV19 and TRBJ1-5, with TRBD1 matching 7 bases. This CDR3 has 13 residues. V dropped 6 bases and J dropped 9; count of bases not matched to a gene: 8. Germline V lookup: CDR1 LNHDA, CDR2 SQIVND (reference sequence). CDR3 sequence: CASSQGVRGPQHF. The CDR3 DNA reads as TGTGCCAGTAGCCAGGGGGTTAGAGGGCCCCAGCATTTT.

V usage is TRBV6-5 and J usage is TRBJ2-1, with D uncertain. The V gene's germline CDR1 is MNHEY and CDR2 SVGAGI. V was trimmed by 0 bases and J by 3 bases, leaving 3 bases between them. CDR3 length equals 13 residues. The CDR3 DNA is TGTGCCAGCAGTTACTCTTACTACAATGAGCAGTTCTTC. Protein sequence: CASSYSYYNEQFF.

The chain uses TRBV6-1 and TRBJ1-1; D is undetermined. The CDR3 runs to 15 residues. The V gene lost 5 bases and the J gene lost 1 base, with 14 bases spanning the gap. Germline lookup yields CDR1 MNHNS and CDR2 SASEGT. The CDR3 sequence is CASSTTIERNTEAFF. As DNA, the CDR3 is TGTGCCAGCAGTACTACAATCGAGAGGAACACTGAAGCTTTCTTT.

V and J are TRBV7-9 and TRBJ2-5; D remains unclear. Germline V lookup: CDR1 SEHNR, CDR2 FQNEAQ (reference sequence). With 1 base removed from V and 13 bases from J, the gap between germline ends came to 10 bases. The CDR3 is made up of 11 amino acids. Here the CDR3 reads CASSLGQFRYF. The DNA for the CDR3 is TGTGCCAGCAGCTTAGGGCAGTTCCGGTACTTC.

V usage is TRBV6-1 and J usage is TRBJ1-2; no reliable D call. The CDR3 consists of 14 residues. Trimming took 3 bases from V and 8 from J, leaving 16 bases between them. The germline gives CDR1 MNHNS, CDR2 SASEGT. CDR3 nucleotides: TGTGCCAGCAGTGACACCGGGTTCTTAGGAGGCTACACCTTC. Translation gives CASSDTGFLGGYTF.

The chain couples TRBV19 to TRBJ2-7, with a tentative D call TRBD1 (6 bases). The CDR3 consists of 15 residues. In germline, CDR1 is LNHDA, CDR2 SQIVND (reference sequence). V shed 2 bases and J shed 1 base, with 12 bases lying between them. This CDR3 is CASSIQTGLSYEQYF. The CDR3 bases are TGTGCCAGTAGTATACAGACAGGTCTTTCCTACGAGCAGTACTTC.

The rearrangement uses TRBV7-8 and TRBJ1-4; 10 bases agree with TRBD1. CDR1 and CDR2 from the germline V gene are SGHVS and FQNEAQ. With 1 base clipped from V and 6 bases from J, the junction kept 2 bases outside the gene matches. This CDR3 region has 15 residues. Written as DNA, the CDR3 is TGTGCCAGCAGCTTAGAGGGACAGGGGTATGAAAAACTGTTTTTT. It codes for CASSLEGQGYEKLFF. Based on the CDR3 plus reference TRBV7-8 and TRBJ1-4, the full variable domain is GAGVSQSPRYKVAKRGQDVALRCDPISGHVSLFWYQQALGQGPEFLTYFQNEAQLDKSGLPSDRFFAERPEGSVSTLKIQRTQQEDSAVYLCASSLEGQGYEKLFFGSGTQLSVL.